The rows below give T cell receptor beta chains drawn from one sample of a study of blood T cell repertoires in COVID-19. The assay was immunoSEQ multiplex PCR, and TCRdb's table has in-frame clones only and misses some. The sample shows 150,000 to 200,000 clones, 65% to 85% of them seen only once. Sample: peripheral blood. These receptors all come from a man aged 55-75 years with active or convalescent COVID-19. Each CDR3 is given with its conserved first and last residue. Fields, in order: J gene, clone size, V gene, CDR3 length, D gene, CDR3 DNA, CDR3 protein. D genes are given only for firm matches. Size is omitted from some rows. Given values are once, few, many or a class for expanded clones.

TRBJ2-7,once,TRBV13,16,TRBD1,TGTGCCAGCAGCATGGGGACAGTCATAAGGACCTACGAGCAGTACTTC,CASSMGTVIRTYEQYF
TRBJ2-1,.,TRBV27,16,.,TGTGCCAGCAGTTCCCCGTCTCGGAGGGGTGGCGGTGAGCAGTTCTTC,CASSSPSRRGGGEQFF
TRBJ2-1,few,TRBV6-2/TRBV6-3,11,.,TGTGCCAGCAGTTTCCTCAATGAGCAGTTCTTC,CASSFLNEQFF
TRBJ2-7,few,TRBV2,15,TRBD2,TGTGCCAGCAGTCTACTCTCAACTAGCGGGGGCGAGCAGTACTTC,CASSLLSTSGGEQYF
TRBJ2-2,.,TRBV10-3,14,TRBD2,TGTGCCATCTCCGGGACTACTAACACCGGGGAGCTGTTTTTT,CAISGTTNTGELFF
TRBJ2-7,few,TRBV11-2,13,.,TGTGCCAGCAGCTCCGGAGGGATCTACGAGCAGTACTTC,CASSSGGIYEQYF
TRBJ2-7,.,TRBV20-1,14,TRBD2,TGCAGTGCTAGTATAACTAGCGGGAAGTACGAGCAGTACTTC,CSASITSGKYEQYF
TRBJ2-1,once,TRBV5-1,14,.,TGCGCCAGCAGAAACGGTCCCACCCGGGGTGAGCAGTTCTTC,CASRNGPTRGEQFF
TRBJ2-2,.,TRBV18,13,.,TGTGCCAGCTCAGCTGCAGGGCCCGGGGAGCTGTTTTTT,CASSAAGPGELFF
TRBJ1-4,.,TRBV9,15,.,TGTGCCAGCAGCGTAGAGGCGGGCCCCCGTGAAAAACTGTTTTTT,CASSVEAGPREKLFF
TRBJ1-2,.,TRBV5-1,11,.,TGCGCCAGCGGCTCCGGGGATGGCTACACCTTC,CASGSGDGYTF
TRBJ2-3,.,TRBV14,16,TRBD1,TGTGCCAGCAGCCAAGAGGTAGGGGGCCGCACAGATACGCAGTATTTT,CASSQEVGGRTDTQYF
TRBJ1-1,.,TRBV7-2,15,.,TGTGCCAGCAGCTTAAATTATTTCCCGCGCCCTGAAGCTTTCTTT,CASSLNYFPRPEAFF
TRBJ1-1,.,TRBV6-2/TRBV6-3,16,TRBD1,TGTGCCAGCAGTTACTTGGGACAGCCGATGAACACTGAAGCTTTCTTT,CASSYLGQPMNTEAFF
TRBJ2-7,.,TRBV25-1,14,TRBD1,TGTGCCAGCAGTGAATCCGGGACAGATTACGAGCAGTACTTC,CASSESGTDYEQYF
TRBJ2-7,once,TRBV7-3,16,TRBD1,TGTGCCAGCAGCTTAACGACCCGGGACAGCTCCTACGAGCAGTACTTC,CASSLTTRDSSYEQYF
TRBJ2-3,.,TRBV5-4,13,.,TGTGCCAGCAGCTTAATAGCTACAGATACGCAGTATTTT,CASSLIATDTQYF
TRBJ2-1,.,TRBV15,16,TRBD2,TGTGCCACCAGCAGAGATGTACGGGAGGCCTACAATGAGCAGTTCTTC,CATSRDVREAYNEQFF
TRBJ2-1,.,TRBV2,12,.,TGTGCCAGCAGTGAACAGAGGGATGAGCAGTTCTTC,CASSEQRDEQFF
TRBJ2-1,.,TRBV6-4,15,TRBD2,TGTGCCAGCAGACTACTAGCGGGGGATCGGAATGAGCAGTTCTTC,CASRLLAGDRNEQFF
TRBJ2-3,.,TRBV2,13,.,TGTGCCAGCAATAAGGGGTATAGAGATACGCAGTATTTT,CASNKGYRDTQYF
TRBJ2-5,.,TRBV5-8,15,TRBD1,TGTGCCAGCAGCTTAGGACAGGGGGCGCCGGAGACCCAGTACTTC,CASSLGQGAPETQYF
TRBJ2-2,.,TRBV11-2,16,.,TGTGCCAGCAGATCAGGTCTGGGCTCGTACACCGGGGAGCTGTTTTTT,CASRSGLGSYTGELFF
TRBJ2-7,.,TRBV5-1,13,.,TGCGCCAGCAGCTTGGGACAAAACTACGAGCAGTACTTC,CASSLGQNYEQYF
TRBJ2-3,.,TRBV6-5,14,.,TGTGCCAGCACCCCCACATTTCAAACAGATACGCAGTATTTT,CASTPTFQTDTQYF